Each of the 9 T cell receptor beta chains below was sequenced from the same sample in a study of blood T cell repertoires in COVID-19. The data were produced by immunoSEQ multiplex PCR, yet TCRdb's version contains in-frame clones alone and is incomplete. The repertoire holds some 330,000 clones, with over 85% as singletons. Sequenced input: peripheral blood. Every receptor here comes from a woman in her twenties or thirties with COVID-19, enrolled during active disease.

The chain joins TRBV9 to TRBJ2-1; 10 bases match TRBD2. This CDR3 is 19 amino acids long. Losses at the gene ends were 2 bases for V and 0 bases for J; bases not matched to a gene: 11. CDR1 and CDR2 from the germline V gene are SGDLS and YYNGEE. The CDR3 protein is CASSVRRLAGGLSYNEQFF. The CDR3 nucleotides are TGTGCCAGCAGCGTCAGGCGGTTAGCGGGGGGCCTCTCCTACAATGAGCAGTTCTTC.

This chain links TRBV19 with TRBJ2-3; 7 bases align to TRBD1. This CDR3 is 15 amino acids long. V shed 3 bases and J 2 bases; nucleotides not matched to a gene: 5. In germline, CDR1 is LNHDA, CDR2 SQIVND (reference sequence). DNA for the CDR3: TGTGCCAGTAGTATTATGACAGGGTACACAGATACGCAGTATTTT. Translated, it gives CASSIMTGYTDTQYF.

The chain has TRBV2 and TRBJ1-1, with TRBD1 matching 9 bases. J lost 0 bases, V lost 8 bases, and 7 bases had no gene match. This CDR3 has 15 amino acids. Germline values: CDR1 SNHLY, CDR2 FYNNEI. As DNA, the CDR3 is TGTGCCAGCGCCTGGGGACAGGGTATGAACACTGAAGCTTTCTTT. Its protein product is CASAWGQGMNTEAFF.

The chain recombines TRBV7-9 with TRBJ1-2, with D maybe TRBD1 (5 bases). V gave up 1 base and J gave up 8 bases, with 14 bases separating them. The CDR3 is made up of 14 amino acids. The germline gives CDR1 SEHNR, CDR2 FQNEAQ (reference sequence). CDR3 region: CASSLVYQGGGYTF. The CDR3 DNA reads TGTGCCAGCAGCTTAGTCTACCAGGGTGGGGGCTACACCTTC.

As for this clone: The junction shows a germline mismatch at one end, possibly a read error. The chain links TRBV18 to TRBJ1-6, with 10 nucleotides matching TRBD1. The CDR3 consists of 13 residues. Per the germline V gene, CDR1 is KGHSH and CDR2 is LQKENI. The DNA for the CDR3 is TGTGCCACCTCAGACAGGGGGCAGAGACCCCTCCACTTT. Amino acids: CATSDRGQRPLHF.

This clone was counted once. The J gene is TRBJ1-1, the V gene TRBV2; the match to TRBD1 covers 7 bases. The CDR3 contains 14 residues. From germline, CDR1 is SNHLY and CDR2 FYNNEI. With 10 bases clipped from V and 2 bases from J, the junction kept 10 bases outside the gene matches. CDR3 DNA sequence: TGTGCCACCAGACAGGGAAAAGGAAACACTGAAGCTTTCTTT. Its protein is CATRQGKGNTEAFF.

This sequence joins TRBV14 and TRBJ1-2; possibly TRBD1 for D (5 bases). CDR3 length: 14 residues. Germline loops: CDR1 SGHDN, CDR2 FVKESK. The germline V and J ends were trimmed by 0 bases and 8 bases, with 13 bases remaining between them. Here the CDR3 reads CASSQERGLGGYTF. CDR3 DNA: TGTGCCAGCAGCCAAGAAAGGGGTCTGGGCGGCTACACCTTC.

J is TRBJ2-3 and V is TRBV11-2; 10 bases match TRBD2. This CDR3 comprises 15 residues. Germline loops: CDR1 SGHAT, CDR2 FQNNGV. Germline trimming cut 2 bases from V and 5 bases from J; bases unmatched to any gene: 4. The CDR3 is CASSLRTSGVDTQYF. CDR3 DNA sequence: TGTGCCAGCAGCTTACGGACTAGCGGCGTAGATACGCAGTATTTT. Complete variable domain (other parts from reference TRBV11-2 and TRBJ2-3): EAGVAQSPRYKIIEKRQSVAFWCNPISGHATLYWYQQILGQGPKLLIQFQNNGVVDDSQLPKDRFSAERLKGVDSTLKIQPAKLEDSAVYLCASSLRTSGVDTQYFGPGTRLTVL.

The chain couples TRBV7-8 to TRBJ2-1; D is unclear. CDR3 length equals 14 residues. Germline V gene sequence: CDR1 SGHVS, CDR2 FQNEAQ. Between the trimmed V and J ends, which lost 8 bases and 6 bases, there was a span of 17 bases. Here the CDR3 DNA reads TGTGCCAGCTCAAGCTTTACGTTCTCCAATGAGCAGTTCTTC. Translating gives CASSSFTFSNEQFF.